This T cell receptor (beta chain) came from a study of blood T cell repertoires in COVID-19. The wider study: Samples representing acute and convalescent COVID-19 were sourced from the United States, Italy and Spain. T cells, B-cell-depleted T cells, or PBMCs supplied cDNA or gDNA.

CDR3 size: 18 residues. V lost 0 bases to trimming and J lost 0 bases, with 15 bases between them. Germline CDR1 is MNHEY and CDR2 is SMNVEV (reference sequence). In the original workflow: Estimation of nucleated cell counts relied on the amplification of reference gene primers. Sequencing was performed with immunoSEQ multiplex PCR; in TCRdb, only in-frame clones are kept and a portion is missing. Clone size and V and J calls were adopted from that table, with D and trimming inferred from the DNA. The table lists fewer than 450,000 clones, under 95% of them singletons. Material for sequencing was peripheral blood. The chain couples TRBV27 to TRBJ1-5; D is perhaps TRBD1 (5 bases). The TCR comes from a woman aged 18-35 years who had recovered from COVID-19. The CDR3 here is CASSLSGRIGGSNQPQHF. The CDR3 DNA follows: TGTGCCAGCAGTTTATCAGGAAGGATCGGGGGTAGCAATCAGCCCCAGCATTTT.